This T cell receptor beta chain was profiled in a study of a mutant IDH1 vaccine in newly diagnosed glioma. Study-level background: The study started vaccination 4-6 weeks after radiotherapy alone, or with temozolomide cycles. Most had both radiotherapy and temozolomide beforehand; others had only one. Week 47 marked visit V13, whereas week 35 marked visit V12.

Time point in this sample: week 35, safety follow-up. Doses consisted of 300 ug of mutant IDH1 20-mer peptide each, paired with topical imiquimod. This CDR3 comprises 14 residues. Germline CDR1 is SGHDN and CDR2 is FVKESK. V lost 1 base and J lost 5, with 11 bases in between. Profiled with immunoSEQ multiplex PCR; TCRdb holds only in-frame clones, not every one. The table has 31,000 or so clones, around 84% seen once. Worth noting for this clone: Antigen specificity is unknown.

The starting material was PBMCs, obtained from a glioma patient whose treatment included an IDH1 peptide vaccine. The chain is built from TRBV14 and TRBJ1-1; D gene ambiguous. The receptor was isolated from a man between 25 and 39 years old with glioma. The CDR3 protein is CASSQVGRRTEAFF. The CDR3 DNA reads TGTGCCAGCAGCCAAGTTGGGCGTCGGACTGAAGCTTTCTTT.